This T cell receptor beta chain was found in a study of blood T cell repertoires in COVID-19 (dated by TCRdb to 2020 to 2022). Context from the whole study: Samples covering the acute and convalescent phases of COVID-19 were provided by collaborators in the United States, Italy and Spain. The sample metadata nearly always contained a de-identified subject ID, COVID-19 status, age in years and sex. The dataset comprised deeply sampled blood TCRbeta repertoires from subjects exposed to, actively infected with, or recovered from COVID-19. A freely available public database, intended as a resource for researchers studying the immune response to SARS-CoV-2, is where the repertoires were released. Where available, HLA class I and class II types were obtained from metadata supplied by the sample provider rather than from assay-based typing. The prospective study material was composed of cDNA or gDNA derived from T cells, B-cell-depleted T cells, or PBMCs. The samples were drawn from two sources: the first 160 participants of the ongoing ImmuneRACE study, and about 1,300 subjects contributed by 6 global collaborators.

Whole blood was collected in K2EDTA tubes by collaborating institutions according to the institutions' own protocols. For TCRbeta analysis, collaborator samples were shipped as frozen whole blood, as isolated PBMCs, or as DNA extracted from either sample type. Notes on this clone: Its cognate antigen has yet to be identified. The sample holds no much larger clone one base away, and base qualities are not on file.

The research as a whole found: Clinical and demographic metadata were provided uncurated, with the amount varying by source and participant.

TCRbeta CDR3 regions were amplified from genomic DNA by means of the immunoSEQ Assay, a bias-controlled multiplex PCR. The source study handled its data this way. Nucleated cell counts per sample were estimated from amplification of reference gene primers within the assay. To quantify the absolute abundance of each unique TCRbeta CDR3 rearrangement, sequence reads were collapsed and filtered. For each sample, productive Simpson clonality was calculated as the square root of Simpson's diversity index across productive rearrangements. TCRdb retrieved this table from immuneACCESS and kept in-frame rearrangements only. Not all clones are present; in checked studies, unresolved V genes account for under half, and no reason is known for the remainder. D and trimming were read from the DNA, whereas the V and J calls and clone size are those reported in that table. Within this sample are around 180,000 clones, with less than 85% of them counted one time only. Clones ranked in the top ten supply less than 3% of the sample.

Inclusive of the bounding cysteine and phenylalanine, the CDR3 is 14 residues long. The CDR3 DNA has 42 bases and is translated from base 1. Looking up the germline V gene yields CDR1 MNHNS and CDR2 SASEGT. V is shortened by 3 bases, J by 5 bases, and the region joining them spans 14 bases. The origin of this receptor is a woman older than 75 with acute or convalescent COVID-19. The chain is made from TRBV6-1 and TRBJ2-7, and possibly TRBD1, on 6 matching bases. Sequenced: peripheral blood. The CDR3 sequence is CASSDPGAYNEQYF. DNA sequence: TGTGCCAGCAGTGATCCAGGGGCCTACAACGAGCAGTACTTC.